The 25 T cell receptor beta chains below come from one sample, sequenced in a study of T cell responses to AZD1222 COVID-19 vaccine. Here immunoSEQ multiplex PCR was the method, and the copy in TCRdb shows in-frame clones only, minus some. The sample records roughly 100,000 clones, 90% being singletons. The sequenced sample was peripheral blood, obtained 28 days after the second AZD1222 dose. The receptors originated from an adult who received the AZD1222 COVID-19 vaccine.

The chain is built from TRBV19 and TRBJ1-5, with D unresolved. V lost 1 base and J 0 bases, leaving 4 bases between the germline ends. The germline V gene encodes CDR1 LNHDA and CDR2 SQIVND (reference sequence). The CDR3 covers 14 residues. This CDR3 reads CASSIGGSNQPQHF. CDR3 coding DNA: TGTGCCAGTAGTATAGGCGGTAGCAATCAGCCCCAGCATTTT.

The chain has TRBV7-2 and TRBJ2-1; the D gene is possibly TRBD2 (7 bases). CDR1 is SGHTA, CDR2 FQGNSA, per germline. The CDR3 spans 18 residues. With 2 bases removed from V and 3 bases from J, the gap between germline ends came to 20 bases. This chain's CDR3 is CASSLQGGASRNYNEQFF. The CDR3 nucleotides are TGTGCCAGCAGCTTACAAGGGGGGGCCTCCCGTAACTACAATGAGCAGTTCTTC.

This chain links TRBV9 with TRBJ2-5; D possibly corresponds to TRBD2 (7 bases). Germline V lookup: CDR1 SGDLS, CDR2 YYNGEE. V lost 4 bases and J 2 bases, leaving 18 bases between the germline ends. There are 16 residues in the CDR3. The CDR3 loop is CASSPAGASLQETQYF. For the CDR3, the DNA is TGTGCCAGCAGCCCCGCGGGGGCTAGCCTTCAAGAGACCCAGTACTTC.

V and J are TRBV16 and TRBJ2-5; D call uncertain. The CDR3 has 11 amino acids. V gave up 0 bases and J gave up 5 bases, with 1 base separating them. CDR1 is KGHSY and CDR2 is FQNENV in the germline V gene. The CDR3, as DNA: TGTGCCAGCAGCCAATCCGAGACCCAGTACTTC. Its translation is CASSQSETQYF.

The genes are TRBV4-3 and TRBJ1-4, with D perhaps matching TRBD1 (6 bases). Germline V gives CDR1 LGHNA, CDR2 YSLEER. The CDR3 loop spans 18 amino acids. V was clipped by 4 bases and J by 5 bases, with 23 bases between them. CDR3 amino acids: CASSPTGPGGGRNEKLFF. The CDR3 nucleotides are TGCGCCAGCAGCCCAACCGGCCCGGGAGGGGGTAGAAATGAAAAACTGTTTTTT.

The chain joins TRBV19 to TRBJ1-2, with D unresolved. Trimming removed 6 bases at V and 0 bases at J, with 14 bases between. Germline V gives CDR1 LNHDA, CDR2 SQIVND (reference sequence). This CDR3 contains 15 residues. CDR3 DNA: TGTGCCAGTAGGGGTGGCCAAAGGACTAACTATGGCTACACCTTC. This translates into CASRGGQRTNYGYTF.

This clone is a singleton in its sample. The V call is TRBV7-2, the J call TRBJ2-6; TRBD1 agrees at 7 bases. The V gene's germline CDR1 is SGHTA and CDR2 FQGNSA. The CDR3 is made up of 17 amino acids. The V segment lost 4 bases and the J segment 0 bases; nucleotides outside the gene matches: 6. The CDR3 is CASSSPGQISGANVLTF. The CDR3 region has the DNA TGTGCCAGCAGCTCCCCGGGACAGATCTCTGGGGCCAACGTCCTGACTTTC.

This rearrangement joins TRBV4-3 to TRBJ2-7, with TRBD1 matching 7 bases. The CDR3 loop spans 10 amino acids. J lost 12 bases, V lost 4 bases, and 3 bases had no gene match. Looked up from germline, CDR1 is LGHNA and CDR2 is YSLEER. The CDR3 DNA reads as TGCGCCAGCAGCCGGACAGGTCTGTACTTC. It encodes CASSRTGLYF.

The V and J genes are TRBV7-9 and TRBJ1-6; unclear D gene. V shed 1 base and J shed 2 bases, with 6 bases lying between them. CDR1 is SEHNR, CDR2 FQNEAQ, per germline (reference sequence). This CDR3 is built from 15 residues. CDR3 residues: CASSLVGTYNSPLHF. In DNA form, the CDR3 reads TGTGCCAGCAGCTTAGTGGGAACCTATAATTCACCCCTCCACTTT.

This clone was observed once. The chain couples TRBV7-3 to TRBJ1-2, with D perhaps TRBD1 (5 bases). This CDR3 is built from 13 residues. Per germline, CDR1 SGHTA and CDR2 FQGTGA. Trimming removed 6 bases at V and 4 bases at J, with 12 bases between. The CDR3 DNA follows: TGTGCCAGCAGTTTGGGGGGGAGCTATGGCTACACCTTC. It codes for CASSLGGSYGYTF.

The chain uses TRBV10-3 and TRBJ1-2; D ambiguous. This CDR3 has 15 amino acids. The germline CDR1 and CDR2 sequences are ENHRY and SYGVKD. Trimming took off 0 bases at V and 0 bases at J, with 8 bases between the two ends. CDR3 region: CAISESILANYGYTF. CDR3 nucleotide sequence: TGTGCCATCAGTGAGTCTATTTTAGCTAACTATGGCTACACCTTC.

This clone showed up just once. This chain connects TRBV7-6 to TRBJ1-4, with TRBD1 matching over 8 bases. The CDR3 contains 13 residues. The germline V gene encodes CDR1 SGHVS and CDR2 FNYEAQ. V lost 4 bases, J lost 7 bases, and 2 bases stayed unmatched. The CDR3 loop is CASSSDRAEKLFF. As DNA, the CDR3 is TGTGCCAGCAGCTCGGACAGGGCTGAAAAACTGTTTTTT.

This chain joins TRBV2 and TRBJ1-1; tentatively, D is TRBD1 (5 bases). The V end was cut by 8 bases, the J end by 0 bases, with 10 bases between. Germline V gene lookup returns CDR1 SNHLY and CDR2 FYNNEI. CDR3 length: 13 amino acids. CDR3 DNA sequence: TGTGCCAGCCGACAGTCCGTGAACACTGAAGCTTTCTTT. Amino acid sequence: CASRQSVNTEAFF.

The chain has TRBV18 and TRBJ2-7; TRBD2 agrees at 10 bases. The CDR3 covers 15 residues. Per germline, CDR1 KGHSH and CDR2 LQKENI. V shed 4 bases, J shed 3 bases, and the junction held 6 bases outside the gene matches. The CDR3 DNA is TGTGCCAGCTCACTGAGCGGGGGGGGCTTCTACGAGCAGTACTTC. Translated: CASSLSGGGFYEQYF.

The genes are TRBV3-1 (or the pseudogene TRBV3-2) and TRBJ2-1; 8 positions match TRBD1. The CDR3 length is 15 residues. Unmatched junction bases numbered 11, after V lost 4 bases and J lost 9 bases. Germline CDR1 is LGHDT and CDR2 is YNNKEL (reference sequence). The CDR3 DNA follows: TGTGCCAGCAGCCGAAAACCGGGACAGGAAGCTGAGCAGTTCTTC. Residues: CASSRKPGQEAEQFF.

This chain links TRBV14 with TRBJ2-5; D is uncertain. Trimming cost V 4 bases and J 5 bases, with 14 bases left between them. This CDR3 has 14 residues. Germline V CDR1 and CDR2: SGHDN, FVKESK. The CDR3 nucleotides are TGTGCCAGCAGCCCCGTTAAGAAGCGCGAGACCCAGTACTTC. The encoded protein is CASSPVKKRETQYF.

This clone was detected only once. The rearrangement joins TRBV6-5 to TRBJ1-1, with TRBD1 as a possible D gene (5 bases). Germline CDR1 MNHEY, CDR2 SVGAGI. V dropped 2 bases and J dropped 4 bases, with 11 bases sitting between them. CDR3 length: 14 residues. CDR3 nucleotides: TGTGCCAGCAGTTACGGACACCTGAGCACTGAAGCTTTCTTT. Its translation is CASSYGHLSTEAFF.

The rearrangement joins TRBV7-8 to TRBJ2-3; TRBD2 is a possible D gene (6 bases). Trimming took off 5 bases at V and 7 bases at J, with 10 bases between the two ends. This CDR3 contains 12 residues. Per the germline V gene, CDR1 is SGHVS and CDR2 is FQNEAQ. The CDR3 nucleotides read TGTGCCAGCAGCCCGGGACTTAATACGCAGTATTTT. This gives the protein CASSPGLNTQYF. Filled out from reference TRBV7-8 and TRBJ2-3, the complete variable domain reads GAGVSQSPRYKVAKRGQDVALRCDPISGHVSLFWYQQALGQGPEFLTYFQNEAQLDKSGLPSDRFFAERPEGSVSTLKIQRTQQEDSAVYLCASSPGLNTQYFGPGTRLTVL.

V and J are TRBV6-1 and TRBJ1-1, with D uncertain. Germline CDR1 MNHNS, CDR2 SASEGT. Trimming removed 1 base from V and 1 base from J, with 7 bases in between. The length of the CDR3 is 14 residues. CDR3 in DNA: TGTGCCAGCAGTGAAGGCGGCAAGAACACTGAAGCTTTCTTT. Amino acids: CASSEGGKNTEAFF.

This chain connects TRBV6-2 or TRBV6-3 to TRBJ2-3, with unresolved D. This CDR3 spans 14 amino acids. Between the trimmed V and J ends, which lost 0 bases and 0 bases, there was a span of 4 bases. Germline CDR1 and CDR2: MNHEY and SVGEGT. As DNA, the CDR3 is TGTGCCAGCAGTTACTCCGCGAGCACAGATACGCAGTATTTT. Translating gives CASSYSASTDTQYF.

V gene TRBV3-1 (or the pseudogene TRBV3-2) combines with J gene TRBJ2-7; D is perhaps TRBD1 or TRBD2 (5 bases each). Per germline, CDR1 LGHDT and CDR2 YNNKEL (reference sequence). V dropped 6 bases and J dropped 1 base, with 10 bases sitting between them. The CDR3 spans 13 residues. The CDR3 region is CASRREGSYEQYF. The CDR3 region has the DNA TGTGCCAGCAGACGTGAGGGGTCCTACGAGCAGTACTTC.

The J gene is TRBJ2-5, the V gene TRBV9; 11 bases align to TRBD2. Germline V gene lookup returns CDR1 SGDLS and CDR2 YYNGEE. The CDR3 contains 16 residues. Trimming took 4 bases from V and 3 from J; bases not matched to a gene: 8. The CDR3 DNA is TGTGCCAGCAGCTCAAGACTAGCGGGGCTGAAAGAGACCCAGTACTTC. Translated: CASSSRLAGLKETQYF.

The CDR3 nucleotides are TGCAGCGTTAGGAAGTATGAGACCCAGTACTTC. Translating gives CSVRKYETQYF. The chain joins TRBV29-1 to TRBJ2-5; no reliable D call. Germline V gene data show CDR1 as SQVTM and CDR2 as ANQGSEA. V was pared by 5 bases and J by 5 bases, with 9 bases between. CDR3 length: 11 amino acids.

This chain joins TRBV4-1 and TRBJ2-1, with D possibly TRBD1 on 5 matching bases. The germline V and J ends were trimmed by 5 bases and 8 bases, with 22 bases remaining between them. Per germline, CDR1 MGHRA and CDR2 YSYEKL. The CDR3 covers 16 residues. DNA for the CDR3: TGCGCCAGCAGCGACGGTCGGGCCAGGGTGAGGTATGAGCAGTTCTTC. Its translation is CASSDGRARVRYEQFF.

The chain recombines TRBV18 with TRBJ1-2, with a possible D match to TRBD1 (6 bases). The CDR3 length is 12 residues. Trimming cost V 6 bases and J 6 bases, with 11 bases left between them. The germline V gene has CDR1 KGHSH and CDR2 LQKENI. CDR3 region: CASSQQGNGYTF. CDR3 sequence (DNA): TGTGCCAGCTCCCAACAGGGAAATGGCTACACCTTC.